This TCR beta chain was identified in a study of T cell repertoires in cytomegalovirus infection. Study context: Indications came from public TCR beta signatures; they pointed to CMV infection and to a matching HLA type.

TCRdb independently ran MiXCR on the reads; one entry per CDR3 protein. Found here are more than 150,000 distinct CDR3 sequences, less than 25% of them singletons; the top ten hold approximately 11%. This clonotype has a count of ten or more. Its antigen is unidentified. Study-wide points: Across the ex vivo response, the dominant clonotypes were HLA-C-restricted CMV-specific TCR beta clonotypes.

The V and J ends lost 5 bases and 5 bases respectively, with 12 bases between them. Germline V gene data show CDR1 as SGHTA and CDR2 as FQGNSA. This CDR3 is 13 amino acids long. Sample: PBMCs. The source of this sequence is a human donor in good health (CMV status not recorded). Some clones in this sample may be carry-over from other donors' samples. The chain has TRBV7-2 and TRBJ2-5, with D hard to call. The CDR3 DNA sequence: TGTGCCAGCAGCAAGGGCAGTGGGGAGACCCAGTACTTC. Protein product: CASSKGSGETQYF.